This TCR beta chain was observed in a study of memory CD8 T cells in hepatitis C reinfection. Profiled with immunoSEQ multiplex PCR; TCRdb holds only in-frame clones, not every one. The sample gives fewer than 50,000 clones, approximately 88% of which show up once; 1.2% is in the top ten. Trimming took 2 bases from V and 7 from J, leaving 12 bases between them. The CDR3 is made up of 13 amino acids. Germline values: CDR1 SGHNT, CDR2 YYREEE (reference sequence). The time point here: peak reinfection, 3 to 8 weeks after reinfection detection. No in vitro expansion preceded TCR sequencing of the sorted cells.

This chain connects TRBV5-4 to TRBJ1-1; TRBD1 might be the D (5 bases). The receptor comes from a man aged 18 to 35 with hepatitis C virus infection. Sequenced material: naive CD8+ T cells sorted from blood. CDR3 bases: TGTGCCAGCAGCTTTCAGGGCGGCAATGAAGCTTTCTTT. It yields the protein CASSFQGGNEAFF.